The 14 T cell receptor beta chains below were found in one sample sequenced in a study of blood T cells in healthy people across ages. Using a J-beta primer mix together with a sample-barcoded 5' primer, a second PCR was run for roughly 7 to 12 cycles. TCRdb ran MiXCR on the 5' RACE reads and lists one entry per CDR3 protein. The sample contains hundreds of thousands of distinct CDR3 sequences, around a fifth of which appear only once. The sample consisted of blood. The receptors originated from a man between 65 and 79 years old in good health.

This clonotype has only a few counts. This rearrangement joins TRBV9 to TRBJ2-7; maybe TRBD2 (5 bases). V was shortened by 4 bases and J by 1 base, with 15 bases between the two germline ends. From germline, CDR1 is SGDLS and CDR2 YYNGEE. The CDR3 totals 15 residues. The CDR3 DNA follows: TGTGCCAGCAGCTCAGACTATCAGTTTTCCTACGAGCAGTACGTC. Translation gives CASSSDYQFSYEQYV.

This clonotype was observed a handful of times. The V gene is TRBV20-1, the J gene TRBJ1-2; 7 bases match TRBD1. CDR3 size: 14 residues. Germline CDR1 is DFQATT and CDR2 is SNEGSKA (reference sequence). Germline trimming cut 2 bases from V and 4 bases from J; bases unmatched to any gene: 7. The CDR3 loop is CSARQTGWVYGYTF. CDR3 DNA sequence: TGCAGTGCTAGACAGACAGGGTGGGTCTATGGCTACACCTTC.

The chain recombines TRBV20-1 with TRBJ1-2; no firm D call. The V gene lost 3 bases and the J gene lost 0 bases, with 11 bases spanning the gap. Germline-derived CDR1 and CDR2 are DFQATT and SNEGSKA (reference sequence). The CDR3 has 14 amino acids. Written as DNA, the CDR3 is TGCAGTGCTAGTCTGAGGGATACTAACTATGGCTACACCTTC. Amino acid sequence: CSASLRDTNYGYTF.

The V and J genes are TRBV7-8 and TRBJ2-4; perhaps TRBD1 as D (5 bases). This CDR3 contains 16 residues. V lost 1 base to trimming and J lost 1 base, with 11 bases between them. The germline CDR1 and CDR2 sequences are SGHVS and FQNEAQ. CDR3: CASSLGMAGAKNIQYF. CDR3 DNA: TGTGCCAGCAGCTTAGGAATGGCAGGGGCCAAAAACATTCAGTACTTC.

This clonotype occurred a few times. The rearrangement uses TRBV10-3 and TRBJ2-3, with a tentative D call TRBD2 (6 bases). Germline V CDR1 and CDR2: ENHRY, SYGVKD. This CDR3 region has 15 residues. V lost 4 bases to trimming and J lost 0 bases, with 11 bases between them. The CDR3 coding sequence is TGTGCCATCAGTGGAACCGGGACTAGCACAGATACGCAGTATTTT. It is translated as CAISGTGTSTDTQYF.

The genes are TRBV7-3 and TRBJ2-1; D call uncertain. V gave up 2 bases and J gave up 5 bases, with 22 bases separating them. Per the germline V gene, CDR1 is SGHTA and CDR2 is FQGTGA. CDR3 length equals 18 residues. The CDR3 nucleotides read TGTGCCAGCAGCTTATACCCGTCTGGGCGGAACCTAAACAATGAGCAGTTCTTC. As protein: CASSLYPSGRNLNNEQFF.

The V call is TRBV12-3 or TRBV12-4, the J call TRBJ2-7; 8 bases match TRBD1. The CDR3 runs to 13 residues. With 5 bases clipped from V and 6 bases from J, the junction kept 6 bases outside the gene matches. The CDR3: CASSGDRRFEQYF. In nucleotides, the CDR3 is TGTGCCAGCAGTGGGGACAGGCGGTTCGAGCAGTACTTC.

This clonotype was counted only a few times. The chain is built from TRBV9 and TRBJ2-5, with D possibly matching TRBD2 (6 bases). The CDR3 runs 15 residues. The V end was cut by 4 bases, the J end by 1 base, with 14 bases between. Germline V gene lookup returns CDR1 SGDLS and CDR2 YYNGEE. The DNA for the CDR3 is TGTGCCAGCAGCCTTGGAGGGGCAGGCCAAGAGACCCAGTACTTC. Amino acids: CASSLGGAGQETQYF.

The chain employs TRBV11-2 and TRBJ2-7, with D possibly TRBD2 on 5 matching bases. This CDR3 comprises 14 residues. Trimming shortened V by 4 bases and J by 1 base, and 11 bases separated the two germline ends. CDR1 is SGHAT and CDR2 is FQNNGV in the germline V gene. The CDR3: CASSSWSGSYEQYV. CDR3 DNA: TGTGCCAGCAGCTCCTGGTCGGGGTCCTACGAGCAGTACGTC.

V is TRBV5-6 and J is TRBJ2-7; TRBD1 aligns across 9 bases. Trimming at V came to 4 bases and at J to 4 bases, leaving 9 bases not matched to a gene. The CDR3 extends over 15 amino acids. The germline V gene has CDR1 SGHDT and CDR2 YYEEEE. The CDR3 reads CASSRNRGRVYEQYF. In nucleotides, the CDR3 is TGTGCCAGCAGCCGGAACAGGGGGCGAGTTTACGAGCAGTACTTC.

This clonotype appeared a few times. The gene calls are TRBV18 and TRBJ2-5; perhaps TRBD2 as D (5 bases). This CDR3 is 14 amino acids long. V was shortened by 7 bases and J by 2 bases, with 14 bases between the two germline ends. In germline, CDR1 is KGHSH, CDR2 LQKENI. The CDR3 is CASCRTGNQETQYF. DNA of the CDR3: TGTGCCAGCTGCCGGACGGGGAATCAAGAGACCCAGTACTTC.

CDR3 amino acids: CSVAGTGSYEQYV. The CDR3 DNA reads as TGCAGCGTTGCCGGGACTGGGAGCTACGAGCAGTACGTC. V gene TRBV29-1 combines with J gene TRBJ2-5; weak D call: TRBD2 (6 bases). The tail of the sequence fits TRBJ2-7 better, so the J call may be wrong. This CDR3 spans 13 amino acids. Germline V gives CDR1 SQVTM, CDR2 ANQGSEA.

The CDR3 region has the DNA TGTGCCATCGGGGATGTGGGGACAGGGGGCAACACTGAAGCTTTCTTT. Amino acid sequence: CAIGDVGTGGNTEAFF. The chain joins TRBV7-9 to TRBJ1-1, with 12 bases lining up with TRBD1. The germline gives CDR1 SEHNR, CDR2 FQNEAQ (reference sequence). The CDR3 loop spans 16 amino acids. J lost 2 bases, V lost 10 bases, and 11 bases had no gene match.

This chain uses TRBV20-1 with TRBJ1-1; a weak D match, TRBD1 (6 bases). This CDR3 has 15 amino acids. V was shortened by 4 bases and J by 0 bases, with 15 bases between the two germline ends. The germline V gene has CDR1 DFQATT and CDR2 SNEGSKA (reference sequence). Written as DNA, the CDR3 is TGCAGTGCTACCTCGAGTGGGGGCGTGAACACTGAAGCTTTCTTT. This sequence encodes CSATSSGGVNTEAFF.